This TCR beta chain was found in a study of T-cell memory formation after mild COVID-19. Study-wide background: Clusters were largely donor specific.

The study's findings and limits: Most CD4+ clones that shrank were in CM and EM, while CD8+ ones turned up in EMRA.

About this clonotype: Antigen unknown.

The germline V gene has CDR1 SGHDT and CDR2 YYEEEE. CDR3 size: 16 residues. Between the trimmed V and J ends, which lost 0 bases and 0 bases, there was a span of 7 bases. TCRdb reprocessed the 5' RACE reads with MiXCR, giving one entry per CDR3 protein. The sample contains under 300,000 distinct CDR3 sequences, approximately 10% of which appear only once. Material for sequencing was PBMCs or a T cell subset sorted from them (not recorded which). This clonotype originated in a man aged 18 to 29 who had mild COVID-19 (a few samples of this study predate the infection). Cell type and time point are not known. The chain joins TRBV5-6 to TRBJ1-6; D ambiguous. CDR3 residues: CASSLGPSSYNSPLHF. In nucleotides, the CDR3 is TGTGCCAGCAGCTTGGGCCCGAGCTCCTATAATTCACCCCTCCACTTT.